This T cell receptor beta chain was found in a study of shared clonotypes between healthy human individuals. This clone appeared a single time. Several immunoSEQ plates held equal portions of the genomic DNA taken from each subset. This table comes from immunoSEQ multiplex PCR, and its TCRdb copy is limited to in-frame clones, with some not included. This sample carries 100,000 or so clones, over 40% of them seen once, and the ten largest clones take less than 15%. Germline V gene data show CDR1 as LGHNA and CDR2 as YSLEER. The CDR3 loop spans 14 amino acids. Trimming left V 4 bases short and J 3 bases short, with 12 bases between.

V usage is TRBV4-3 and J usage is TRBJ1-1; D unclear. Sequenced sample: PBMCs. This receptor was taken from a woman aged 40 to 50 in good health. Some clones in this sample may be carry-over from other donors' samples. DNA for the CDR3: TGCGCCAGCAGCCTAGGACTGTGGGACACTGAAGCTTTCTTT. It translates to CASSLGLWDTEAFF.